Following are 8 T cell receptor beta chains from one sample sequenced in a study of metastatic and nonmetastatic thyroid tumors. TCRdb ran MiXCR on the PCR reads. The profile covers 21,000 or so clones, with 20% appearing a single time and over 25% taken by the ten largest. Before thyroid surgery, none of the patients had received any treatment. Specimen: blood. Receptor source: a female donor with papillary thyroid cancer or a benign thyroid nodule (not recorded which). Some clones in this sample may be carry-over from other donors' samples.

This clone was detected ten times or more. The chain links TRBV12-3 or TRBV12-4 to TRBJ2-5; 11 nucleotides match TRBD1. V lost 5 bases and J lost 5; bases outside the gene matches: 10. The CDR3 spans 16 residues. The CDR3 coding sequence is TGTGCCAGCAGTCAAAACGGACAGGGGGCCGGGGAGACCCAGTACTTC. This encodes CASSQNGQGAGETQYF.

In its sample, this clone was seen a few times. The V call is TRBV28, the J call TRBJ2-1; the D is unclear. Germline V gene sequence: CDR1 MDHEN, CDR2 SYDVKM. V was clipped by 7 bases and J by 8 bases, with 9 bases between them. This CDR3 has 11 amino acids. The CDR3 DNA reads TGTGCCAGCACCATCTCCTATGAGCAGTTCTTC. Translating it yields CASTISYEQFF.

The sample holds many counts of this clone. The genes are TRBV2 and TRBJ1-5; TRBD1 agrees at 7 bases. Germline trimming cut 7 bases from V and 9 bases from J; bases unmatched to any gene: 12. The CDR3 loop spans 14 amino acids. The germline V gene has CDR1 SNHLY and CDR2 FYNNEI. The CDR3 bases are TGTGCCAGCATTGCCACAGGGGCAGGTTGGCCCCAGCATTTT. It is translated as CASIATGAGWPQHF. Drawing the rest from reference TRBV2 and TRBJ1-5, the complete variable domain is EPEVTQTPSHQVTQMGQEVILRCVPISNHLYFYWYRQILGQKVEFLVSFYNNEISEKSEIFDDQFSVERPDGSNFTLKIRSTKLEDSAMYFCASIATGAGWPQHFGDGTRLSIL.

With respect to this clone: The junction does not match germline at one end; this may be a read error. J is TRBJ1-5 and V is TRBV6-2 or TRBV6-3; D is uncertain. CDR3 length equals 14 residues. CDR1 and CDR2 (germline): MNHEY, SVGEGT. Written as DNA, the CDR3 is TGTGCCAGCAGTGCGGCAACAGAGTATCAGCCCAAGCATTTT. Its translation is CASSAATEYQPKHF.

This clone showed up just a few times. The chain recombines TRBV12-3 or TRBV12-4 with TRBJ1-2; the match to TRBD1 covers 8 bases. This CDR3 comprises 13 residues. V lost 6 bases, J lost 8 bases, and 8 bases stayed unmatched. CDR3 DNA: TGTGCCAGCAGAGCCGGGACAGGTTCCGGCTACACCTTC. This gives the protein CASRAGTGSGYTF.

V and J are TRBV24-1 and TRBJ1-3, with D maybe TRBD1 (5 bases). V was clipped by 2 bases and J by 0 bases, with 10 bases between them. The length of the CDR3 is 16 residues. The germline V gene has CDR1 KGHDR and CDR2 SFDVKD. CDR3 sequence: CATSDSDSHSGNTIYF. Here the CDR3 DNA reads TGTGCCACCAGTGATTCCGACAGTCACTCTGGAAACACCATATATTTT.

This clone has more than one count but fewer than ten. One end of the junction fails to match germline, which may point to a read error. This chain uses TRBV24-1 with TRBJ2-1; D ambiguous. The germline V gene has CDR1 KGHDR and CDR2 SFDVKD. The CDR3 has 16 residues. The CDR3 sequence is CSTSDSVGLSGAEQFF. CDR3 nucleotides: TGTTCCACCAGTGATTCTGTGGGTCTATCGGGTGCTGAGCAGTTCTTC.

In this sample, this clone turned up once. Other DNA variants within this sample encode the same CDR3. This rearrangement joins TRBV5-5 to TRBJ1-2, with D possibly TRBD1 on 6 matching bases. The CDR3 spans 15 residues. CDR1 and CDR2 (germline): SGHKS, YYEKEE (reference sequence). V gave up 2 bases and J gave up 6 bases, with 17 bases separating them. The CDR3 loop is CASSLQGRPSNGYTF. The CDR3 DNA reads as TGTGCCAGCAGCTTACAGGGTAGGCCTTCGAATGGCTACACCTTC.